These T cell receptor beta chains were read from a single sample in a study of radiotherapy plus CTLA-4 blockade in lung cancer. Data came from immunoSEQ multiplex PCR; TCRdb stores just in-frame clones and leaves some out. The data contain 81,000 or so clones, over 75% of them seen just once; the ten biggest clones take up roughly 15%. The source material was peripheral blood, sampled from a patient treated with radiotherapy plus ipilimumab. The source of these receptors is a human donor with non-small cell lung cancer that progressed on radiotherapy plus ipilimumab. The CDR3 runs from the conserved cysteine through the conserved F or W. A D gene is named only where the DNA matches it firmly. Not all rows give a size; the values are once, few, many and, for expanded clones, a class.

j_gene: TRBJ1-3
d_gene: -
abundance: -
v_gene: TRBV5-8
CDR3aa: CASSLRGGNTIYF
CDR3nt: TGTGCCAGCAGCCTGAGAGGTGGAAACACCATATATTTT

j_gene: TRBJ2-1
d_gene: TRBD2
abundance: -
v_gene: TRBV19
CDR3aa: CASSIEGAGGYNEQFF
CDR3nt: TGTGCCAGTAGTATAGAGGGAGCGGGAGGTTACAATGAGCAGTTCTTC

j_gene: TRBJ2-3
d_gene: -
abundance: few
v_gene: TRBV15
CDR3aa: CATHTGYTDTQYF
CDR3nt: TGTGCCACACACACAGGGTACACAGATACGCAGTATTTT

j_gene: TRBJ2-3
d_gene: TRBD2
abundance: -
v_gene: TRBV9
CDR3aa: CASSDQRGNPDTQYF
CDR3nt: TGTGCCAGCAGCGATCAGCGGGGGAACCCAGATACGCAGTATTTT

j_gene: TRBJ1-5
d_gene: -
abundance: few
v_gene: TRBV5-5
CDR3aa: CASSLDVGSQPQHF
CDR3nt: TGTGCCAGCAGCTTAGATGTCGGGAGTCAGCCCCAGCATTTT

j_gene: TRBJ1-2
d_gene: TRBD1
abundance: -
v_gene: TRBV20-1
CDR3aa: CSAWTGSGYTF
CDR3nt: TGCAGTGCTTGGACAGGTAGCGGCTACACCTTC

j_gene: TRBJ1-1
d_gene: TRBD1
abundance: -
v_gene: TRBV5-4
CDR3aa: CASSAGTGTMNTEAFF
CDR3nt: TGTGCCAGCAGCGCCGGGACAGGGACCATGAACACTGAAGCTTTCTTT

j_gene: TRBJ2-2
d_gene: TRBD1
abundance: -
v_gene: TRBV11-1
CDR3aa: CASSSGQGAFTGELFF
CDR3nt: TGTGCCAGCAGCTCCGGACAGGGGGCGTTCACCGGGGAGCTGTTTTTT

j_gene: TRBJ2-7
d_gene: -
abundance: -
v_gene: TRBV9
CDR3aa: CASSVGRSPYEQYF
CDR3nt: TGTGCCAGCAGCGTGGGGCGGTCCCCTTACGAGCAGTACTTC

j_gene: TRBJ2-5
d_gene: TRBD2
abundance: -
v_gene: TRBV7-9
CDR3aa: CASSPYSAGKKETQYF
CDR3nt: TGTGCCAGCAGCCCGTACTCAGCGGGGAAGAAAGAGACCCAGTACTTC

j_gene: TRBJ2-7
d_gene: -
abundance: -
v_gene: TRBV28
CDR3aa: CASTGPGVVYEQYF
CDR3nt: TGTGCCAGCACGGGGCCAGGGGTTGTCTACGAGCAGTACTTC

j_gene: TRBJ2-7
d_gene: TRBD1
abundance: -
v_gene: TRBV7-2
CDR3aa: CASSPEGGQGRYEQYF
CDR3nt: TGTGCCAGCAGCCCAGAGGGTGGACAGGGAAGGTACGAGCAGTACTTC

j_gene: TRBJ2-7
d_gene: -
abundance: once
v_gene: TRBV6-5
CDR3aa: CASSYSLFRSYEQYF
CDR3nt: TGTGCCAGCAGTTACTCCCTCTTTAGGTCCTACGAGCAGTACTTC

j_gene: TRBJ1-4
d_gene: -
abundance: few
v_gene: TRBV13
CDR3aa: CASSDSGQLNEKLFF
CDR3nt: TGTGCCAGCAGCGACTCCGGACAGCTAAATGAAAAACTGTTTTTT

j_gene: TRBJ1-6
d_gene: -
abundance: -
v_gene: TRBV2
CDR3aa: CASSVQGYSPLHF
CDR3nt: TGTGCCAGCAGTGTTCAGGGTTACTCACCCCTCCACTTT

j_gene: TRBJ2-1
d_gene: TRBD1
abundance: -
v_gene: TRBV27
CDR3aa: CASLRTGGANEQFF
CDR3nt: TGTGCCAGCCTCCGGACAGGGGGCGCAAATGAGCAGTTCTTC

j_gene: TRBJ1-2
d_gene: -
abundance: -
v_gene: TRBV7-3
CDR3aa: CASSLQAGEGYTF
CDR3nt: TGTGCCAGCAGCTTACAGGCAGGGGAAGGCTACACCTTC

j_gene: TRBJ1-2
d_gene: TRBD1
abundance: -
v_gene: TRBV6-6
CDR3aa: CASSPDRGGSGYTF
CDR3nt: TGTGCCAGCAGCCCCGACAGGGGAGGTTCGGGCTACACCTTC

j_gene: TRBJ1-1
d_gene: TRBD1
abundance: -
v_gene: TRBV7-2
CDR3aa: CASSSGTAIIMNTEAFF
CDR3nt: TGTGCCAGCAGCTCCGGGACAGCAATAATTATGAACACTGAAGCTTTCTTT

j_gene: TRBJ2-5
d_gene: -
abundance: -
v_gene: TRBV6-5
CDR3aa: CASSLGLFQETQYF
CDR3nt: TGTGCCAGCAGTTTAGGGCTCTTTCAAGAGACCCAGTACTTC

j_gene: TRBJ2-7
d_gene: -
abundance: -
v_gene: TRBV5-6
CDR3aa: CASSGRRGPGLNYEQYF
CDR3nt: TGTGCCAGCAGCGGGAGGAGGGGACCGGGTTTGAATTACGAGCAGTACTTC

j_gene: TRBJ2-4
d_gene: TRBD2
abundance: -
v_gene: TRBV12-5
CDR3aa: CASGLAPTLGEGIQYF
CDR3nt: TGTGCTAGTGGTTTGGCCCCCACGTTGGGGGAGGGCATTCAGTACTTC

j_gene: TRBJ1-1
d_gene: TRBD1
abundance: -
v_gene: TRBV6-5
CDR3aa: CASRPGTGNTEAFF
CDR3nt: TGTGCCAGCAGACCCGGGACAGGGAACACTGAAGCTTTCTTT

j_gene: TRBJ2-4
d_gene: -
abundance: -
v_gene: TRBV23-1
CDR3aa: CASSQAPSGGGAKNIQYF
CDR3nt: TGCGCCAGCAGTCAGGCACCTAGCGGAGGGGGAGCCAAAAACATTCAGTACTTC

j_gene: TRBJ1-4
d_gene: -
abundance: few
v_gene: TRBV9
CDR3aa: CASSVGPRNEKLFF
CDR3nt: TGTGCCAGCAGCGTAGGACCGAGGAATGAAAAACTGTTTTTT

j_gene: TRBJ1-2
d_gene: -
abundance: -
v_gene: TRBV15
CDR3aa: CATSRDRFYGYTF
CDR3nt: TGTGCCACCAGCAGAGATAGGTTCTATGGCTACACCTTC

j_gene: TRBJ1-1
d_gene: TRBD1
abundance: -
v_gene: TRBV30
CDR3aa: CAWSRGTGEVAEAFF
CDR3nt: TGTGCCTGGAGCAGAGGGACAGGGGAGGTAGCTGAAGCTTTCTTT

j_gene: TRBJ2-3
d_gene: -
abundance: -
v_gene: TRBV29-1
CDR3aa: CSASQDGLRTDTQYF
CDR3nt: TGCAGCGCTAGCCAGGACGGGCTTAGAACAGATACGCAGTATTTT

j_gene: TRBJ2-1
d_gene: TRBD2
abundance: -
v_gene: TRBV10-3
CDR3aa: CAISGTSGIYNEQFF
CDR3nt: TGTGCCATCAGTGGAACTAGCGGGATTTACAATGAGCAGTTCTTC

j_gene: TRBJ2-5
d_gene: -
abundance: -
v_gene: TRBV29-1
CDR3aa: CSVDGRGQETQYF
CDR3nt: TGCAGCGTTGATGGGAGAGGTCAAGAGACCCAGTACTTC

j_gene: TRBJ2-2
d_gene: -
abundance: -
v_gene: TRBV27
CDR3aa: CASSLSGGSDTGELFF
CDR3nt: TGTGCCAGCAGTTTATCTGGCGGGTCGGACACCGGGGAGCTGTTTTTT

j_gene: TRBJ1-3
d_gene: TRBD1
abundance: once
v_gene: TRBV6-6
CDR3aa: CASSYRTGVGNTIYF
CDR3nt: TGTGCCAGCAGTTACCGAACAGGGGTTGGAAACACCATATATTTT

j_gene: TRBJ2-1
d_gene: TRBD1
abundance: -
v_gene: TRBV27
CDR3aa: CASTKEGDRPYNEQFF
CDR3nt: TGTGCCAGCACCAAGGAGGGGGACAGGCCGTACAATGAGCAGTTCTTC

j_gene: TRBJ1-5
d_gene: -
abundance: -
v_gene: TRBV28
CDR3aa: CASSFRGGWQPQHF
CDR3nt: TGTGCCAGCAGCTTTAGGGGGGGCTGGCAGCCCCAGCATTTT

j_gene: TRBJ2-7
d_gene: -
abundance: few
v_gene: TRBV7-2
CDR3aa: CASSPSYEQYF
CDR3nt: TGTGCCAGCAGCCCCTCCTACGAGCAGTACTTC

j_gene: TRBJ1-2
d_gene: -
abundance: -
v_gene: TRBV29-1
CDR3aa: CSVDLNYGYTF
CDR3nt: TGCAGCGTTGACTTAAACTATGGCTACACCTTC

j_gene: TRBJ2-1
d_gene: TRBD1
abundance: -
v_gene: TRBV6-4
CDR3aa: CASSAGTGPDEQFF
CDR3nt: TGTGCCAGCAGTGCCGGGACAGGTCCCGATGAGCAGTTCTTC

j_gene: TRBJ2-5
d_gene: TRBD2
abundance: -
v_gene: TRBV27
CDR3aa: CASSGPGLAEETQYF
CDR3nt: TGTGCCAGCAGTGGGCCGGGACTAGCGGAAGAGACCCAGTACTTC

j_gene: TRBJ2-7
d_gene: -
abundance: once
v_gene: TRBV2
CDR3aa: CASSLGTFYEQYF
CDR3nt: TGTGCCAGCAGCCTCGGGACTTTCTACGAGCAGTACTTC

j_gene: TRBJ2-1
d_gene: TRBD2
abundance: -
v_gene: TRBV7-9
CDR3aa: CASSEETTSGFGEQFF
CDR3nt: TGTGCCAGCAGCGAGGAGACGACTAGCGGGTTCGGTGAGCAGTTCTTC

j_gene: TRBJ1-3
d_gene: -
abundance: -
v_gene: TRBV28
CDR3aa: CASRGWGTRNTIYF
CDR3nt: TGTGCCAGCAGGGGGTGGGGGACCAGAAACACCATATATTTT

j_gene: TRBJ1-1
d_gene: -
abundance: once
v_gene: TRBV5-1
CDR3aa: CASSPTSVQAGGAFF
CDR3nt: TGCGCCAGCAGCCCTACCTCGGTTCAGGCGGGGGGGGCTTTCTTT

j_gene: TRBJ1-1
d_gene: -
abundance: -
v_gene: TRBV5-4
CDR3aa: CASSLEPNTEAFF
CDR3nt: TGTGCCAGCAGCTTGGAGCCGAACACTGAAGCTTTCTTT

j_gene: TRBJ1-2
d_gene: -
abundance: -
v_gene: TRBV29-1
CDR3aa: CSVDGENRGYGYTF
CDR3nt: TGCAGCGTGGATGGCGAGAATAGGGGCTATGGCTACACCTTC

j_gene: TRBJ1-1
d_gene: -
abundance: -
v_gene: TRBV5-6
CDR3aa: CASSLAGRTAEAFF
CDR3nt: TGTGCCAGCAGCTTGGCAGGGAGGACTGCTGAAGCTTTCTTT

j_gene: TRBJ1-1
d_gene: -
abundance: -
v_gene: TRBV9
CDR3aa: CASSPQKRNTEAFF
CDR3nt: TGTGCCAGCAGCCCCCAAAAAAGGAACACTGAAGCTTTCTTT

j_gene: TRBJ2-7
d_gene: -
abundance: -
v_gene: TRBV6-6
CDR3aa: CASSPDRGGYEQYF
CDR3nt: TGTGCCAGCAGCCCAGACCGAGGCGGGTACGAGCAGTACTTC

j_gene: TRBJ1-4
d_gene: -
abundance: -
v_gene: TRBV5-1
CDR3aa: CASSLAGGVSTNEKLFF
CDR3nt: TGCGCCAGCAGCTTGGCCGGGGGGGTTAGTACTAATGAAAAACTGTTTTTT

j_gene: TRBJ2-6
d_gene: -
abundance: -
v_gene: TRBV4-3
CDR3aa: CASSHAQGSISGANVLTF
CDR3nt: TGCGCCAGCAGCCACGCGCAGGGCTCGATCTCTGGGGCCAACGTCCTGACTTTC

j_gene: TRBJ2-7
d_gene: -
abundance: -
v_gene: TRBV5-1
CDR3aa: CASSLGQGELYEQYF
CDR3nt: TGCGCCAGCAGCTTGGGGCAGGGTGAGTTGTACGAGCAGTACTTC

j_gene: TRBJ2-5
d_gene: -
abundance: -
v_gene: TRBV28
CDR3aa: CASSAHQGRGTQYF
CDR3nt: TGTGCCAGCAGCGCCCACCAGGGACGGGGGACCCAGTACTTC

j_gene: TRBJ2-7
d_gene: -
abundance: -
v_gene: TRBV7-8
CDR3aa: CASSPPDSLSYEQYF
CDR3nt: TGTGCCAGCAGCCCACCGGACAGCCTGTCCTACGAGCAGTACTTC